The present entry profiles one TCR beta chain with its context. The target antigen is unknown. Preparation of TCR beta libraries was done by quantitative 5'-RACE with molecular barcodes. TCRdb processed the 5' RACE reads anew with MiXCR; each CDR3 protein has one entry. The sample lists over 600,000 distinct CDR3 sequences; around 20% were seen once. The record originates from a study of CD8 T cells in ankylosing spondylitis. Study-level results: Certain motif variants had earlier been reported in reactive arthritis synovial fluid and blood. Blood of patients with ankylosing spondylitis appeared to be characterized by a TCR beta motif of about 8 highly homologous variants. The clones that were linked to disease were reported to be significantly enriched in matched synovial fluid samples from ankylosing spondylitis patients.

The germline CDR1 and CDR2 sequences are MNHEY and SVGAGI. Germline trimming cut 1 base from V and 1 base from J; bases unmatched to any gene: 3. The CDR3 extends over 15 amino acids. J is TRBJ1-1 and V is TRBV6-5; 7 bases agree with TRBD1. The sample taken for sequencing was blood, either unsorted or a sorted T cell fraction (not recorded which). The source is a male donor with ankylosing spondylitis. The CDR3 nucleotides are TGTGCCAGCAGTTACTATGGACAGGCGAACACTGAAGCTTTCTTT. Its translation is CASSYYGQANTEAFF.